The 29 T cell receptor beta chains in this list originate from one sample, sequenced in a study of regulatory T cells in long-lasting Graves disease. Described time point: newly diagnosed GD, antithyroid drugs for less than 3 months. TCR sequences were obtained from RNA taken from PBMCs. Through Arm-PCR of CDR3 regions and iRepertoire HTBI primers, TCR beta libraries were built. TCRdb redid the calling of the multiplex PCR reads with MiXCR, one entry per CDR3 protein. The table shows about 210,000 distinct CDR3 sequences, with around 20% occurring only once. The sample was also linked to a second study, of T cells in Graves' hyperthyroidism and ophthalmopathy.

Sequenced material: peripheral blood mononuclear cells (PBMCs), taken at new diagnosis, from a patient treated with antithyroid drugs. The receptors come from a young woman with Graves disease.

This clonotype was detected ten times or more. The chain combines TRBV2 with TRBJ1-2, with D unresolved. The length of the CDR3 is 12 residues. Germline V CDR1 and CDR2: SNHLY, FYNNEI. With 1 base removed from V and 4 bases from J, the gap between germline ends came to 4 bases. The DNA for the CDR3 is TGTGCCAGCAGTGAAGGATTCTATGGCTACACCTTC. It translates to CASSEGFYGYTF.

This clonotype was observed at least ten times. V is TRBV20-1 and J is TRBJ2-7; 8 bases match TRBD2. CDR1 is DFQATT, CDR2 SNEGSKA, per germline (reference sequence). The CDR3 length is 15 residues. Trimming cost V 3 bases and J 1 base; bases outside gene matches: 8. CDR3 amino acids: CSARDSGRGSYEQYF. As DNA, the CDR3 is TGCAGTGCTAGGGACAGCGGGAGAGGATCCTACGAGCAGTACTTC.

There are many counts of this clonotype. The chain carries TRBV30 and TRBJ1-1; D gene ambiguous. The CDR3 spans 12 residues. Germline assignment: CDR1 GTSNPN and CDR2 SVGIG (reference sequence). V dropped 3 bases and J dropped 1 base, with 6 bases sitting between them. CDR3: CAWSAQNTEAFF. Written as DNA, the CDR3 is TGTGCCTGGAGCGCCCAGAACACTGAAGCTTTCTTT.

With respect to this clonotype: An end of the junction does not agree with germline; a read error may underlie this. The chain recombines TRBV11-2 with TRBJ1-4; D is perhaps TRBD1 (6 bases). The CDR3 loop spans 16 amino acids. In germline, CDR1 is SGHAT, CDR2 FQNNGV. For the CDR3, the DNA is TGTGCCAGCGGGGCAGGGGAGGAGTCAACTAAGGAAAAACTGTTTTTT. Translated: CASGAGEESTKEKLFF.

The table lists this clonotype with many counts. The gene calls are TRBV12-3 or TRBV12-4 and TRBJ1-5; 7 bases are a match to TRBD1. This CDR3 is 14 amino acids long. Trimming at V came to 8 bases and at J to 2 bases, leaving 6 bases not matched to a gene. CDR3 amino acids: CASSRTGGNQPQHF. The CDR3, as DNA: TGTGCCAGCTCTAGGACAGGCGGCAATCAGCCCCAGCATTTT.

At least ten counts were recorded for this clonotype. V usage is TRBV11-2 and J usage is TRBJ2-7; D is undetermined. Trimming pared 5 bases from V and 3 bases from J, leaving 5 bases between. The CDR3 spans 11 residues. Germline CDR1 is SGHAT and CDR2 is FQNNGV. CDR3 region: CASSPHYEQYF. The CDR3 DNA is TGTGCCAGCAGCCCCCACTACGAGCAGTACTTC.

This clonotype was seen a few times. The CDR3 sequence: CSAPNRHTNTYEQYF. The CDR3 DNA reads as TGCAGTGCTCCAAATCGCCACACAAACACCTACGAGCAGTACTTC. The V call is TRBV20-1, the J call TRBJ2-7; no reliable D call. Trimming left V 5 bases short and J 2 bases short, with 19 bases between. CDR1 DFQATT and CDR2 SNEGSKA come from the germline V gene (reference sequence). CDR3 length equals 15 residues.

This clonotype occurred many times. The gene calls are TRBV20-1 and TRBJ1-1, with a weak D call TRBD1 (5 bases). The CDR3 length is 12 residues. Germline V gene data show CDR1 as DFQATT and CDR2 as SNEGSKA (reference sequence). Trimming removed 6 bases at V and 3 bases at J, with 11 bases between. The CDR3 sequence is CSAIPGHTEAFF. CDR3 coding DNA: TGCAGTGCCATCCCAGGGCACACTGAAGCTTTCTTT.

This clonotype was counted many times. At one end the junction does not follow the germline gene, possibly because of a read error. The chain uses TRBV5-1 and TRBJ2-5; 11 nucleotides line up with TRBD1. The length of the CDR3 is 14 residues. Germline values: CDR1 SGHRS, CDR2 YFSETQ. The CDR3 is CASSSGQGGETQYF. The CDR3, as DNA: TGTGCCAGCAGCTCGGGACAGGGGGGAGAGACCCAGTACTTC.

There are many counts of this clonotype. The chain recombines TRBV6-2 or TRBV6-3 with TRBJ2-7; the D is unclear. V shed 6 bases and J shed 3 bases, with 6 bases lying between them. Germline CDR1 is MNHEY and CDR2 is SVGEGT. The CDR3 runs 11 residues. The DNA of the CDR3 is TGTGCCAGCAGACTCGTCTACGAGCAGTACTTC. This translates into CASRLVYEQYF.

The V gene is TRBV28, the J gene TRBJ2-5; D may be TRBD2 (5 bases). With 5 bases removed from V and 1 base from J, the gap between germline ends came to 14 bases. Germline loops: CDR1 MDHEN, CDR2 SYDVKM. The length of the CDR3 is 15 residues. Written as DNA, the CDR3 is TGTGCCAGCAGTCCCCCCGGGGAAGGCCAAGAGACCCAGTACTTC. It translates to CASSPPGEGQETQYF.

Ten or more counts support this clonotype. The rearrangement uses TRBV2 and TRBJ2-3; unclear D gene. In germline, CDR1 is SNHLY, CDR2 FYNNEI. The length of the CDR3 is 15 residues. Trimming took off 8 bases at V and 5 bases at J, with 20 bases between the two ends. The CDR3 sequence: CASGTTGFSGDTQYF. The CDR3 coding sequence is TGTGCCAGCGGCACTACTGGTTTTAGTGGAGATACGCAGTATTTT.

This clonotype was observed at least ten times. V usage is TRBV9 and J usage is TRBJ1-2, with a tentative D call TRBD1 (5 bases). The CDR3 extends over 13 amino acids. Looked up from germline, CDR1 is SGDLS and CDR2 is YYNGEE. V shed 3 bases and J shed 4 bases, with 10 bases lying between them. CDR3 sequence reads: CASSGLGGYGYTF. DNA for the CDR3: TGTGCCAGCAGCGGATTGGGGGGCTATGGCTACACCTTC.

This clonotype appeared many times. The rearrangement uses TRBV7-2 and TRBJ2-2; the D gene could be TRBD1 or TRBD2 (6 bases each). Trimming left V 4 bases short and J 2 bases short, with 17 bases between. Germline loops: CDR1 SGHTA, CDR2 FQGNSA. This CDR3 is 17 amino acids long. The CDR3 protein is CASSSPPGASNTGELFF. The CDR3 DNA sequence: TGTGCCAGCAGCTCCCCCCCGGGGGCGTCAAACACCGGGGAGCTGTTTTTT.

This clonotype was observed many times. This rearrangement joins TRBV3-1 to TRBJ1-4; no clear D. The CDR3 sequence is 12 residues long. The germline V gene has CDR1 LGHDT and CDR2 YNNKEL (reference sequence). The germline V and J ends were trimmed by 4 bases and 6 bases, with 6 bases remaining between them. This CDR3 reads CASSRSDEKLFF. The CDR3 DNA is TGTGCCAGCAGCCGGTCGGATGAAAAACTGTTTTTT.

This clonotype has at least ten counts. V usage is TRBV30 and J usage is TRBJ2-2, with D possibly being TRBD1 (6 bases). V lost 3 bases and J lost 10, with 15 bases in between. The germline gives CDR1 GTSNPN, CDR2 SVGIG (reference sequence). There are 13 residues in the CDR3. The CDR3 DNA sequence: TGTGCCTGGAGCCAAGGGGGAAGGGAGGAGCTGTTTTTT. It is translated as CAWSQGGREELFF. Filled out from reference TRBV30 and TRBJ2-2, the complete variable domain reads SQTIHQWPATLVQPVGSPLSLECTVEGTSNPNLYWYRQAAGRGLQLLFYSVGIGQISSEVPQNLSASRPQDRQFILSSKKLLLSDSGFYLCAWSQGGREELFFGEGSRLTVL.

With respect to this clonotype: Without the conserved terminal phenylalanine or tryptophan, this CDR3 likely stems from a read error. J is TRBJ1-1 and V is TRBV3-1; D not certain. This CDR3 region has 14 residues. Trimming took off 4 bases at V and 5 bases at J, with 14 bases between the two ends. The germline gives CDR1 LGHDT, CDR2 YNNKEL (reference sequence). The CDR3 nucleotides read TGTGCCAGCAGCCCCGGACCGGGGTCGACTGAAGCTTTCTCT. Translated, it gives CASSPGPGSTEAFS.

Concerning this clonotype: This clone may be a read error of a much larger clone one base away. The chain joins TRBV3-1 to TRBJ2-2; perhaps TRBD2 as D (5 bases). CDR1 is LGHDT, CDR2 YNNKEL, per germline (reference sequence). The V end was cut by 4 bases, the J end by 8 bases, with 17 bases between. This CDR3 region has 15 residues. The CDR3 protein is CASSRQVAGEGELFF. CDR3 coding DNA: TGTGCCAGCAGCCGCCAGGTTGCGGGCGAGGGGGAGCTGTTTTTT.

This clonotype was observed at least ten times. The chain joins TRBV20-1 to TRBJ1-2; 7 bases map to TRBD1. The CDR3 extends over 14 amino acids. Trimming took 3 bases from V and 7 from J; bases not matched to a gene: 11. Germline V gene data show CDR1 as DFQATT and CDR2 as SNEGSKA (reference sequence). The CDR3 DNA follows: TGCAGTGCTAGGATCAGGGTGTCAGGGGGTGGCTACACCTTC. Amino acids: CSARIRVSGGGYTF.

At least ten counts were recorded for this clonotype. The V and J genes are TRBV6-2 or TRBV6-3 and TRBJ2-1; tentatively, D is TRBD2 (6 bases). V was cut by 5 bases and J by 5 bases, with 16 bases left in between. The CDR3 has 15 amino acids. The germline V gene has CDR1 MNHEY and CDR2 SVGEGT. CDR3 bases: TGTGCCAGCAGTGAAGAGGACGGGAGCCACAATGAGCAGTTCTTC. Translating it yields CASSEEDGSHNEQFF.

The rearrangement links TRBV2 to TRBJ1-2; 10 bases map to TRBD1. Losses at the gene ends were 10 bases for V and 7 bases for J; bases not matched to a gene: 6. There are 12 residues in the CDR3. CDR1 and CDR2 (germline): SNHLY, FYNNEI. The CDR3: CATWDRGGGYTF. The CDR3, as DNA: TGTGCCACCTGGGACAGGGGTGGTGGCTACACCTTC. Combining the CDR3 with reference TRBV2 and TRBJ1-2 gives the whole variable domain EPEVTQTPSHQVTQMGQEVILRCVPISNHLYFYWYRQILGQKVEFLVSFYNNEISEKSEIFDDQFSVERPDGSNFTLKIRSTKLEDSAMYFCATWDRGGGYTFGSGTRLTVV.

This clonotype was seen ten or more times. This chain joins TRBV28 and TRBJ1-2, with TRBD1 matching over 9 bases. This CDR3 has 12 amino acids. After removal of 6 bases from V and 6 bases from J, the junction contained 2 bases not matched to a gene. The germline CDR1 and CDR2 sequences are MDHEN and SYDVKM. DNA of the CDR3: TGTGCCAGCAGGGGACAGGGTGATGGCTACACCTTC. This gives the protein CASRGQGDGYTF.

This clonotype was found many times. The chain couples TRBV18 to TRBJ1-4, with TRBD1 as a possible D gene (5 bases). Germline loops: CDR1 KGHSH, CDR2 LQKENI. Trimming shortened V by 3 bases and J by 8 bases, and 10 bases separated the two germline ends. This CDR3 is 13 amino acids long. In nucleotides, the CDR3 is TGTGCCAGCTCACCGAAGGGGATGGAAAAACTGTTTTTT. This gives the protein CASSPKGMEKLFF.

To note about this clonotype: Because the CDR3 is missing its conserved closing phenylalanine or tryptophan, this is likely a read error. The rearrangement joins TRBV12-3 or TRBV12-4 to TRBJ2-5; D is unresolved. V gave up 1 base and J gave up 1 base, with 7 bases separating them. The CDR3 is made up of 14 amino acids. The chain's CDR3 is CASSLGLLQETQYS. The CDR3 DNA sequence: TGTGCCAGCAGTTTAGGATTGCTCCAAGAGACCCAGTACTCC.

CDR3 nucleotides: TGCGCCAGCAGTTCCGACAGGGACGAGCAGTACTTC. This sequence encodes CASSSDRDEQYF. The chain recombines TRBV5-1 with TRBJ2-7; 7 bases match TRBD1. This CDR3 is 12 amino acids long. V was pared by 5 bases and J by 5 bases, with 4 bases of the junction left unmatched. Germline CDR1 SGHRS, CDR2 YFSETQ.

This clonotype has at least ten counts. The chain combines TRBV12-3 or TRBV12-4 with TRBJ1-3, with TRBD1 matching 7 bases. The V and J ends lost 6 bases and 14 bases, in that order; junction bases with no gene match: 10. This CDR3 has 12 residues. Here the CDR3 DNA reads TGTGCCAGCAGGTACAGGGGAACAGCGGTATATTTT. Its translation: CASRYRGTAVYF.

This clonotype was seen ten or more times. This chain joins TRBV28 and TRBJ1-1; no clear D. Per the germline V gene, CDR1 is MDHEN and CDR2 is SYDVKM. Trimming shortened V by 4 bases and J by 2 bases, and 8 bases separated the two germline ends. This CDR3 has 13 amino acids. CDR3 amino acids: CASSWAGNTEAFF. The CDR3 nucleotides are TGTGCCAGCAGTTGGGCGGGTAACACTGAAGCTTTCTTT. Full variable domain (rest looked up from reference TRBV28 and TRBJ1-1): DVKVTQSSRYLVKRTGEKVFLECVQDMDHENMFWYRQDPGLGLRLIYFSYDVKMKEKGDIPEGYSVSREKKERFSLILESASTNQTSMYLCASSWAGNTEAFFGQGTRLTVV.

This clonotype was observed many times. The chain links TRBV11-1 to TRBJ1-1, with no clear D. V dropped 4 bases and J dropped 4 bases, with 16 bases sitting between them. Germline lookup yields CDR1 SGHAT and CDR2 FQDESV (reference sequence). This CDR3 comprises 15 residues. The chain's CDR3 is CASSSEAVRSTEAFF. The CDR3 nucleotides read TGTGCCAGCAGCTCAGAGGCGGTACGAAGCACTGAAGCTTTCTTT.

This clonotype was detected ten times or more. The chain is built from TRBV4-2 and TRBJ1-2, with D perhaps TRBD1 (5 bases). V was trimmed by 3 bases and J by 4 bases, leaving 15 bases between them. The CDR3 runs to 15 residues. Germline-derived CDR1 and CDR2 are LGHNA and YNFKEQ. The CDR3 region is CASSQARGVGYGYTF. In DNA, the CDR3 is TGTGCCAGCAGCCAGGCAAGGGGAGTAGGCTATGGCTACACCTTC.